This passage covers 24 T cell receptor beta chains from one sample sequenced in a study of vaccination effects on CD4 cells after COVID-19. Measured with immunoSEQ multiplex PCR; TCRdb has only the in-frame clones, and not every one. The table has tens of thousands of clones, around 80% seen once; the top ten hold 1.2%. Antigens for these TCRs are unknown. Prior to sequencing, the ViraFEST assay stimulated PBMC with viral peptide pools, which expanded the antigen-specific CD4+ T cells. Culturing for approximately 10 days preceded CD4+ T cell isolation. Every participant took two doses of the BNT162b2 or mRNA-1273 vaccine. Here the sequenced sample was CD4+ T cells from PBMCs cultured with HCoV-229E spike peptides, taken after COVID-19 vaccination. The receptors here all came from a human donor who received a COVID-19 vaccine.

The chain carries TRBV29-1 and TRBJ1-1; unclear D gene. The germline gives CDR1 SQVTM, CDR2 ANQGSEA. This CDR3 comprises 12 residues. Trimming left V 7 bases short and J 8 bases short, with 17 bases between. CDR3 sequence: CSGGMGGSEAFF. CDR3 sequence (DNA): TGCAGCGGAGGGATGGGCGGATCCGAAGCTTTCTTT.

There are a few counts of this clone. This chain links TRBV28 with TRBJ1-5, with 8 bases aligning to TRBD1. Trimming removed 7 bases from V and 5 bases from J; junction bases left unmatched: 10. CDR3 length: 15 amino acids. The V gene's germline CDR1 is MDHEN and CDR2 SYDVKM. In nucleotides, the CDR3 is TGTGCCAGCACCCGGACAGGGCTGGGGGATCAGCCCCAGCATTTT. Translated: CASTRTGLGDQPQHF.

This chain links TRBV24-1 with TRBJ2-2, with TRBD1 matching 8 bases. CDR1 and CDR2 (germline): KGHDR, SFDVKD. Trimming removed 9 bases from V and 1 base from J; junction bases left unmatched: 0. CDR3 length equals 13 residues. The CDR3 reads CATGTGNTGELFF. CDR3 nucleotide sequence: TGTGCCACCGGGACAGGGAACACCGGGGAGCTGTTTTTT.

This clone was seen only once. The gene calls are TRBV14 and TRBJ2-7; tentative D call: TRBD1 (6 bases). Germline V gene data show CDR1 as SGHDN and CDR2 as FVKESK. The CDR3 consists of 12 residues. V dropped 2 bases and J dropped 6 bases, with 8 bases sitting between them. The CDR3, as DNA: TGTGCCAGCAGCCAAACAGGGTTCGAGCAGTACGTC. Translating it yields CASSQTGFEQYV.

This clone has only one observation. V is TRBV3-1 (or the pseudogene TRBV3-2) and J is TRBJ2-2, with D possibly being TRBD1 (6 bases). The V gene's germline CDR1 is LGHDT and CDR2 YNNKEL (reference sequence). With 2 bases removed from V and 5 bases from J, the gap between germline ends came to 15 bases. The CDR3 has 16 amino acids. In DNA form, the CDR3 reads TGTGCCAGCAGCCAACCAACAGGGTGGAGGACCGGGGAGCTGTTTTTT. This translates into CASSQPTGWRTGELFF.

J is TRBJ2-3 and V is TRBV7-9, with 8 bases lining up with TRBD2. The germline CDR1 and CDR2 sequences are SEHNR and FQNEAQ (reference sequence). The CDR3 is 17 residues long. The J segment lost 5 bases and the V segment lost 4 bases, leaving 14 bases of the junction unmatched. The DNA of the CDR3 is TGTGCCAGCAGCTCCGGAGGGTTTACGGGGGGGCGAGATACGCAGTATTTT. Residues: CASSSGGFTGGRDTQYF.

The rearrangement links TRBV4-1 to TRBJ2-3, with D perhaps being TRBD1 or TRBD2 (6 bases each). V was trimmed by 0 bases and J by 0 bases, leaving 13 bases between them. CDR1 MGHRA and CDR2 YSYEKL come from the germline V gene. The CDR3 length is 17 residues. CDR3 region: CASSQDKRGASTDTQYF. The CDR3 bases are TGCGCCAGCAGCCAAGATAAGAGGGGGGCAAGCACAGATACGCAGTATTTT.

The CDR3 sequence: CASSGGITDTQYF. CDR3 coding DNA: TGTGCCAGCAGCGGAGGGATCACGGATACGCAGTATTTT. V and J are TRBV9 and TRBJ2-3; D is perhaps TRBD2 (5 bases). V was cut by 3 bases and J by 6 bases, with 11 bases left in between. The CDR3 is 13 amino acids. Germline CDR1 is SGDLS and CDR2 is YYNGEE.

V gene TRBV12-5 combines with J gene TRBJ2-2, with 9 bases aligning to TRBD1. Trimming took 2 bases from V and 6 from J; bases not matched to a gene: 10. This CDR3 contains 17 residues. Germline V gene lookup returns CDR1 LGHNT and CDR2 FRNRAP. The CDR3 DNA sequence: TGTGCTAGTGGTTTGAGTCTTGGACAGGGGAATTCCGGGGAGCTGTTTTTT. It yields the protein CASGLSLGQGNSGELFF.

J is TRBJ2-7 and V is TRBV6-5; a possible D gene is TRBD1 (6 bases). CDR1 MNHEY and CDR2 SVGAGI come from the germline V gene. The CDR3 sequence is 13 residues long. V lost 6 bases and J lost 0, with 9 bases in between. The CDR3 sequence: CASRRTDSYEQYV. DNA for the CDR3: TGTGCCAGCAGGAGGACAGACTCCTACGAGCAGTACGTC.

For the CDR3, the DNA is TGTGCCAGCAGTGGGGAACCCGGGACAGGGGGCACTGAAGCTTTCTTT. This codes for CASSGEPGTGGTEAFF. J is TRBJ1-1 and V is TRBV2; 11 nucleotides match TRBD1. Germline V CDR1 and CDR2: SNHLY, FYNNEI. CDR3 length: 16 amino acids. V lost 4 bases to trimming and J lost 4 bases; unmatched junction nucleotides: 8.

This clone showed up just a few times. This chain joins TRBV7-6 and TRBJ1-3; TRBD1 is a possible D gene (5 bases). Trimming removed 9 bases at V and 4 bases at J, with 19 bases between. The length of the CDR3 is 15 residues. CDR1 is SGHVS, CDR2 FNYEAQ, per germline. The CDR3 spells CASTRATGGGNTIYF. CDR3 nucleotide sequence: TGTGCCAGTACCAGGGCGACGGGCGGGGGAAACACCATATATTTT.

The V call is TRBV24-1, the J call TRBJ2-3; D is possibly TRBD2 (6 bases). Trimming stripped 0 bases from V and 3 bases from J, with 15 bases between. Germline-derived CDR1 and CDR2 are KGHDR and SFDVKD. This CDR3 contains 17 residues. CDR3 DNA: TGTGCCACCAGTGATTTGGGAGGGGCTGTCGAGACAGATACGCAGTATTTT. Translated, it gives CATSDLGGAVETDTQYF.

The chain carries TRBV6-1 and TRBJ1-6; tentative D call: TRBD1 (5 bases). CDR1 MNHNS and CDR2 SASEGT come from the germline V gene. The length of the CDR3 is 12 residues. Trimming cost V 3 bases and J 12 bases, with 9 bases left between them. CDR3 loop: CASSERDGPLHF. The CDR3 nucleotides are TGTGCCAGCAGTGAGAGGGACGGACCCCTCCACTTT.

The chain combines TRBV7-8 with TRBJ1-2; the match to TRBD1 covers 7 bases. This CDR3 comprises 18 residues. CDR1 and CDR2 (germline): SGHVS, FQNEAQ. Germline trimming cut 0 bases from V and 4 bases from J; bases unmatched to any gene: 14. The CDR3 spells CASSLAQGRTGKTYGYTF. CDR3 nucleotides: TGTGCCAGCAGCTTAGCACAAGGGAGGACAGGAAAGACCTATGGCTACACCTTC.

The V and J genes are TRBV4-3 and TRBJ2-5, with D perhaps TRBD1 (6 bases). CDR3 length: 17 residues. With 1 base removed from V and 5 bases from J, the gap between germline ends came to 20 bases. Germline V lookup: CDR1 LGHNA, CDR2 YSLEER. CDR3 region: CASSQVLPLQGSETQYF. The CDR3 DNA reads TGCGCCAGCAGCCAAGTCTTGCCCCTGCAGGGGTCGGAGACCCAGTACTTC.

The chain links TRBV2 to TRBJ2-2; D possibly uses TRBD1 or TRBD2 (6 bases each). CDR3 length: 15 amino acids. CDR1 is SNHLY and CDR2 is FYNNEI in the germline V gene. V lost 7 bases and J lost 4, with 16 bases in between. The CDR3 region has the DNA TGTGCCAGCACGTCGGAGGGGGTGGGCACCGGGGAGCTGTTTTTT. It translates to CASTSEGVGTGELFF.

This clone was recorded only once. The chain couples TRBV7-6 to TRBJ2-3; possible D gene TRBD2, 6 bases. With 1 base removed from V and 2 bases from J, the gap between germline ends came to 10 bases. The CDR3 consists of 15 residues. Per germline, CDR1 SGHVS and CDR2 FNYEAQ. The DNA of the CDR3 is TGTGCCAGCAGCTTAGACGGGGGTTCCACAGATACGCAGTATTTT. Encoded protein: CASSLDGGSTDTQYF.

The sample holds a few counts of this clone. The V gene is TRBV18, the J gene TRBJ1-2, with 7 bases lining up with TRBD1. Germline V lookup: CDR1 KGHSH, CDR2 LQKENI. J lost 8 bases, V lost 5 bases, and 20 bases had no gene match. The CDR3 loop spans 17 amino acids. The CDR3 nucleotides read TGTGCCAGCTCAAATCCGGGACAGCCCATGGGAACAGGGGGCTACACCTTC. As protein: CASSNPGQPMGTGGYTF.

The chain couples TRBV27 to TRBJ1-1; the D gene is possibly TRBD1 (6 bases). V lost 6 bases to trimming and J lost 10 bases, with 27 bases between them. Germline assignment: CDR1 MNHEY and CDR2 SMNVEV (reference sequence). This CDR3 is 16 amino acids long. This CDR3 reads CASSRPLLGGFRGAFF. CDR3 nucleotide sequence: TGTGCCAGCAGCCGCCCCTTATTAGGCGGGTTCAGGGGAGCTTTCTTT.

The gene calls are TRBV3-1 (or the pseudogene TRBV3-2) and TRBJ2-4; a possible D gene is TRBD1 (6 bases). CDR1 is LGHDT and CDR2 is YNNKEL in the germline V gene (reference sequence). The V end was cut by 1 base, the J end by 6 bases, with 10 bases between. There are 14 residues in the CDR3. The CDR3 sequence: CASSQGGHPNIQYF. CDR3 nucleotide sequence: TGTGCCAGCAGCCAAGGGGGACATCCAAACATTCAGTACTTC.

This chain uses TRBV5-1 with TRBJ2-3; D unresolved. The germline CDR1 and CDR2 sequences are SGHRS and YFSETQ. Trimming shortened V by 0 bases and J by 0 bases, and 11 bases separated the two germline ends. This CDR3 has 16 amino acids. This CDR3 is CASSLGPLGSTDTQYF. The CDR3 nucleotides are TGCGCCAGCAGCTTGGGTCCGTTGGGAAGCACAGATACGCAGTATTTT.

This chain uses TRBV10-3 with TRBJ2-7; no clear D. The CDR3 length is 13 residues. The V end lost 0 bases, the J end lost 7 bases, and 10 bases lay between the germline ends. From germline, CDR1 is ENHRY and CDR2 SYGVKD. DNA of the CDR3: TGTGCCATCAGTGAGTCCCAGAATGGGGAGCAGTACGTC. Translating gives CAISESQNGEQYV.

The chain joins TRBV18 to TRBJ2-5; 8 positions agree with TRBD1. This CDR3 contains 14 residues. Looked up from germline, CDR1 is KGHSH and CDR2 is LQKENI. V shed 4 bases, J shed 5 bases, and the junction held 6 bases outside the gene matches. The CDR3 is CASSLSTGVETQYF. CDR3 nucleotide sequence: TGTGCCAGCTCACTCTCGACAGGGGTGGAGACCCAGTACTTC. Drawing the rest from reference TRBV18 and TRBJ2-5, the complete variable domain is NAGVMQNPRHLVRRRGQEARLRCSPMKGHSHVYWYRQLPEEGLKFMVYLQKENIIDESGMPKERFSAEFPKEGPSILRIQQVVRGDSAAYFCASSLSTGVETQYFGPGTRLLVL.